This T cell receptor (beta chain) emerged from a study of cytomegalovirus exposure and HLA in healthy donors. Overall study results and limits: As a later analysis revealed, most CMV-associated TCR beta chains appeared HLA-restricted.

PCR primers comprised 60 Vbeta and 13 Jbeta primers. Measured with immunoSEQ multiplex PCR; TCRdb has only the in-frame clones, and not every one. The data contain about 190,000 clones, 80% to 85% of them seen just once; the ten biggest clones take up approximately 0.99%. Worth noting for this clone: As yet, its antigen is unknown.

This TCR was sampled from a woman aged 35 to 49 in good health and CMV-seronegative. Sequencing was performed on PBMCs.

CDR3 DNA: TGTGCCAGCAGCTTGATGGGCGGGAGGTTCGGAGAGACCCAGTACTTC. Translation: CASSLMGGRFGETQYF. The rearrangement uses TRBV5-4 and TRBJ2-5, with TRBD2 matching 8 bases. Germline loops: CDR1 SGHNT, CDR2 YYREEE (reference sequence). V dropped 1 base and J dropped 4; count of bases not matched to a gene: 9. The CDR3 sequence is 16 residues long.